Listed below are T cell receptor beta chains from one sample, sequenced in a study of EBV T-cell therapy then PD-1 blockade in nasopharyngeal carcinoma. The data were produced by immunoSEQ multiplex PCR, yet TCRdb's version contains in-frame clones alone and is incomplete. The table shows more than 20,000 clones, with roughly four fifths occurring only once. Their cognate antigens are unknown. Sequences were derived from CD8+ T cells from blood, sampled at day -245 from a patient whose treatment included autologous EBV-specific T cells and nivolumab. All receptors come from a man aged 35 to 55 with nasopharyngeal carcinoma. CDR3s include the opening cysteine and the closing phenylalanine or tryptophan. The order of the fields is clone size, D gene, V gene, J gene, CDR3 DNA, CDR3 protein. A D gene is named only where the DNA matches it firmly. Size is stated for part of the rows, as once, few or many counts, or as a class when the clone is expanded.

once	-	TRBV13	TRBJ1-4	TGTGCCAGCAGCTTACAGGCAGGGATGGGAGTCGGTGAAAAACTGTTTTTT	CASSLQAGMGVGEKLFF
-	TRBD1	TRBV5-6	TRBJ1-1	TGTGCCAGCAGCAGGACAGGTGACACTGAAGCTTTCTTT	CASSRTGDTEAFF
-	-	TRBV30	TRBJ1-1	TGTGCCTGGAGTGTCGCTGACAGACCGAACACTGAAGCTTTCTTT	CAWSVADRPNTEAFF
once	-	TRBV21-1	TRBJ1-4	TGTGCCAGCAGCACTGGACAGGGACAAAGCGAAAAACTGTTTTTT	CASSTGQGQSEKLFF
once	-	TRBV28	TRBJ2-7	TGTGCCAGCAGTTTGGGTACTTACGAGCAGTACTTC	CASSLGTYEQYF
once	-	TRBV3-1/TRBV3-2	TRBJ1-1	TGTGCCAGCAGCCTCCTGGACGGACCGAACACTGAAGCTTTCTTT	CASSLLDGPNTEAFF
-	-	TRBV9	TRBJ1-4	TGTGCCAGCAGCGTTGGGGGTACAACTAATGAAAAACTGTTTTTT	CASSVGGTTNEKLFF
large	TRBD1	TRBV5-6	TRBJ2-7	TGTGCCAGCAGCCCTCTCCAGGGGGCCTACGAGCAGTACTTC	CASSPLQGAYEQYF
once	-	TRBV4-3	TRBJ2-2	TGCGCCAGCAGCCCAGAGTACAAACAATCCGGGGAGCTGTTTTTT	CASSPEYKQSGELFF
-	-	TRBV4-2	TRBJ1-5	TGTGCCAGCAGCCAAGGTGAAGGGGGGCCTAATCAGCCCCAGCATTTT	CASSQGEGGPNQPQHF
-	-	TRBV5-4	TRBJ1-5	TGTGCCAGCAGCCTCCGACAGCTTCAGCCCCAGCATTTT	CASSLRQLQPQHF
once	-	TRBV6-5	TRBJ1-6	TGTGCCAGCAGTTACGGCCCGAGCTCCTATAATTCACCCCTCCACTTT	CASSYGPSSYNSPLHF
once	TRBD1	TRBV7-9	TRBJ1-5	TGTGCCAGCAGCTTATGGGGGGGACAGGGGATGAATCAGCCCCAGCATTTT	CASSLWGGQGMNQPQHF
once	-	TRBV5-6	TRBJ1-1	TGTGCCAGCAGCTTTAAGCCCTATACGCGGGAGGCAATTGAAGCTTTCTTT	CASSFKPYTREAIEAFF
-	TRBD1	TRBV7-9	TRBJ2-7	TGTGCCAGCAGCTTAGCTGGCCTAAGGACAGGGGCGTACGAGCAGTACTTC	CASSLAGLRTGAYEQYF
few	TRBD2	TRBV5-6	TRBJ2-1	TGTGCCAGCAGCCCGCGGGGGGCGACGTACAATGAGCAGTTCTTC	CASSPRGATYNEQFF
-	TRBD2	TRBV5-1	TRBJ2-3	TGCGCCAGCAGCGGGACTAGCGGGGGGCCTGCAGATACGCAGTATTTT	CASSGTSGGPADTQYF
-	-	TRBV19	TRBJ2-7	TGTGCCAGTAGTATGGGGCAGGCCTACGAGCAGTACTTC	CASSMGQAYEQYF
-	-	TRBV6-5	TRBJ2-7	TGTGCCAGCAAATTACTTGGAATCTCCTACGAGCAGTACTTC	CASKLLGISYEQYF
-	-	TRBV7-9	TRBJ1-5	TGTGCCAGCAGTCCAACGGCTGGGGGCGATCAGCCCCAGCATTTT	CASSPTAGGDQPQHF
-	-	TRBV7-9	TRBJ1-4	TGTGCCAGCAGCCCCCCTGTAGCTAATGAAAAACTGTTTTTT	CASSPPVANEKLFF
-	TRBD1	TRBV27	TRBJ2-1	TGTGCCAGCAGTCACGGACAGGGGGCCTACAATGAGCAGTTCTTC	CASSHGQGAYNEQFF
-	TRBD2	TRBV7-6	TRBJ2-2	TGTGCCAGCAGCTTTGCCTTTACTAGCGGGGCGACGAACACCGGGGAGCTGTTTTTT	CASSFAFTSGATNTGELFF
-	TRBD2	TRBV9	TRBJ2-1	TGTGCCAGCAGGCCGCCCCCAGCCGGGACTAGCGATGCCTACAATGAGCAGTTCTTC	CASRPPPAGTSDAYNEQFF
-	-	TRBV6-2/TRBV6-3	TRBJ1-5	TGTGCCAGCAGTTACGGGGACTTGCAGGGATATAGCAATCAGCCCCAGCATTTT	CASSYGDLQGYSNQPQHF
-	TRBD2	TRBV19	TRBJ2-1	TGTGCCAGCTATCCCGGGAGGGGGAATGAGCAGTTCTTC	CASYPGRGNEQFF
-	-	TRBV7-3	TRBJ2-3	TGTGCCAGCAGCTTCCGGGACCCAGATACGCAGTATTTT	CASSFRDPDTQYF
once	-	TRBV7-6	TRBJ2-5	TGTGCCAGCTCCCACCCGTGGCAGCAGCAAAGTCGATATGGGGAGACCCAGTACTTC	CASSHPWQQQSRYGETQYF
-	TRBD1	TRBV5-1	TRBJ2-1	TGCGCCAGCAGCTTGGCCAATGGACAGGGGAGGGCCTACAATGAGCAGTTCTTC	CASSLANGQGRAYNEQFF
-	-	TRBV20-1	TRBJ1-2	TGCAGTGCTAGTGTGCCTAACTATGGCTACACCTTC	CSASVPNYGYTF
few	-	TRBV6-2/TRBV6-3	TRBJ1-1	TGTGCCAGCAGTTTAGGTACACCAGGACCTCAGACGCACGAAGCTTTCTTT	CASSLGTPGPQTHEAFF
few	-	TRBV28	TRBJ2-5	TGTGCCAGCACTTCTAACTTGATGACGCGATCAGGGGTTTTGGGGGGGACCCAGTACTTC	CASTSNLMTRSGVLGGTQYF
-	-	TRBV29-1	TRBJ1-2	TGCAGCGTTGAAGGGCCAGGGCTCCCCCATTATTATGGCTACACCTTC	CSVEGPGLPHYYGYTF
-	-	TRBV6-4	TRBJ1-1	TGTGCCGGCAGTGACGGCACTGAGAACACTGAAGCTTTCTTT	CAGSDGTENTEAFF
-	-	TRBV4-3	TRBJ1-1	TGCGCCAGCAGCCAAGTCCAGGTGGGGGACACTGAAGCTTTCTTT	CASSQVQVGDTEAFF
few	-	TRBV28	TRBJ2-7	TGTGCCAGCAGCTACGAGCAGTACTTC	CASSYEQYF
-	-	TRBV7-6	TRBJ1-4	TGTGCCAGCAGCGCCGATTCGCCCGCAACTAATGAAAAACTGTTTTTT	CASSADSPATNEKLFF
-	TRBD1	TRBV5-1	TRBJ1-6	TGCGCCAGCAGCTTGGGTTTGGGGGACAGGGGGAGTTCACCCCTCCACTTT	CASSLGLGDRGSSPLHF
-	-	TRBV5-1	TRBJ2-3	TGCGCCAGCAGCTTTTATAGGGCAAGGGCAGATACGCAGTATTTT	CASSFYRARADTQYF
few	-	TRBV6-1	TRBJ1-1	TGTGCCAGCAGTGAAGGTGAGGAACAGTGGGAAGCTTTCTTT	CASSEGEEQWEAFF
few	-	TRBV6-6	TRBJ2-4	TGTGCCAGCAGTCGTGATCGCCTAAAAAACATTCAGTACTTC	CASSRDRLKNIQYF
few	TRBD2	TRBV6-2/TRBV6-3	TRBJ2-3	TGTGCCAGCAGTTACGGCGGGGGGTCAGATACGCAGTATTTT	CASSYGGGSDTQYF
-	-	TRBV29-1	TRBJ1-5	TGCAGCGTCGGGGAAAGAGCCACTCAGCCCCAGCATTTT	CSVGERATQPQHF
few	-	TRBV6-4	TRBJ2-1	TGTGCCAGCAGTGACTCATGGGAAAGGGATGAGCAGTTCTTC	CASSDSWERDEQFF
-	-	TRBV29-1	TRBJ2-7	TGCAGCGTTGAGTCCCCAGGGTCCTACGAGCAGTACTTC	CSVESPGSYEQYF
-	-	TRBV5-6	TRBJ1-2	TGTGCCAGCAGCTGGGACGGAGATGGCTACACCTTC	CASSWDGDGYTF
-	-	TRBV4-1	TRBJ2-1	TGCGCCAGCAGCCAAGAAGGAATCTCCTACAATGAGCAGTTCTTC	CASSQEGISYNEQFF
-	-	TRBV4-3	TRBJ1-1	TGCGCCAGCAGCCAATGGGGTGCGGGGTTGGCTGAAGCTTTCTTT	CASSQWGAGLAEAFF
few	-	TRBV9	TRBJ1-6	TGTGCCAGCAGCGTAGAGTTTGGACCCACCTATAATTCACCCCTCCACTTT	CASSVEFGPTYNSPLHF
once	-	TRBV5-1	TRBJ2-7	TGCGCCAGCAGCTTCTTCGGGGGGCGGACGCTGGGACCGATCTACGAGCAGTACTTC	CASSFFGGRTLGPIYEQYF
-	-	TRBV9	TRBJ2-1	TGTGCCAGCAGCCCCCGGGAGCACTCTCCCTACAATGAGCAGTTCTTC	CASSPREHSPYNEQFF
once	TRBD1	TRBV7-6	TRBJ1-6	TGTGCCAGCAGCTCCCCAGGGGGACAGGGAAACAATTCACCCCTCCACTTT	CASSSPGGQGNNSPLHF
-	-	TRBV9	TRBJ2-2	TGTGCCAGCAGCCAGTCTACCGGGGAGCTGTTTTTT	CASSQSTGELFF
-	-	TRBV2	TRBJ1-1	TGTGCCAGCAGTGATAGGGGATCGGCTATGGAAACTGAAGCTTTCTTT	CASSDRGSAMETEAFF
-	-	TRBV4-3	TRBJ1-4	TGCGCCAGCAGCCAAGATCTTGGTGGGGAAGATGAAAAACTGTTTTTT	CASSQDLGGEDEKLFF
-	TRBD1	TRBV4-2	TRBJ1-4	TGTGCCAGCAGCCAGGAAACCGGGACAGGGGATGAAAAACTGTTTTTT	CASSQETGTGDEKLFF
-	TRBD1	TRBV28	TRBJ1-1	TGTGCCAGCAGTTTAATGGGACAGAGGGCTGAAGCTTTCTTT	CASSLMGQRAEAFF
-	-	TRBV4-1	TRBJ1-2	TGCGCCAGCAGCCAAACAGGGTTATATGGCTACACCTTC	CASSQTGLYGYTF